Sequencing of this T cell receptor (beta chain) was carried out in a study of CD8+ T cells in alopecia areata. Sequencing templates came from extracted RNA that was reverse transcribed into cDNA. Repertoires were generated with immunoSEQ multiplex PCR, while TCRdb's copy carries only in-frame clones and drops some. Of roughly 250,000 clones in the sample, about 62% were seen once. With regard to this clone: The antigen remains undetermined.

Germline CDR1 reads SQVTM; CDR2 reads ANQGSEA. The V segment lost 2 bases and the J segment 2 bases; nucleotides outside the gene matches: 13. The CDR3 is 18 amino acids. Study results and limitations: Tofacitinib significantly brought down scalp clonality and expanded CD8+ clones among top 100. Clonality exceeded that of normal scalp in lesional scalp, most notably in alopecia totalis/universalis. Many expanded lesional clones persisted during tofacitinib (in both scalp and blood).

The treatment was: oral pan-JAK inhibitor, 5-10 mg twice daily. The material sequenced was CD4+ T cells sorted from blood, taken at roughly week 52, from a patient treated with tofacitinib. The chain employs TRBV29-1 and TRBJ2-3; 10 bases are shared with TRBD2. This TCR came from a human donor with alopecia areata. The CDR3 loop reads CSVETLSGTSEDTDTQYF. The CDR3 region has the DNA TGCAGCGTTGAAACCCTATCCGGGACTAGCGAGGACACAGATACGCAGTATTTT.